One TCR beta chain is described in this entry. These data originate in a study of blood T cell repertoires in COVID-19. Study at large: Material from acute and convalescent COVID-19 was sourced from the United States, Italy and Spain. T cells, B-cell-depleted T cells, or PBMCs provided the cDNA or gDNA that served as material.

Source study methods: The authors estimated nucleated cell counts from reference gene primer amplification. Assay used: immunoSEQ multiplex PCR; TCRdb lists only in-frame clones, some missing. V, J and clone size reflect that table, while D and trimming were determined from the DNA. The sample carries roughly 250,000 clones, 82% recorded once. Sequenced input: peripheral blood. This TCR derives from a woman aged 55-69 years with active or convalescent COVID-19.

CDR3 nucleotides: TGTGCCAGCGGGGGACAGCCTAACTATGGCTACACCTTC. Encoded protein: CASGGQPNYGYTF. J is TRBJ1-2 and V is TRBV11-2; 7 bases line up with TRBD1. With V trimmed by 8 bases and J by 0 bases, 3 bases remained unmatched. CDR1 and CDR2 from the germline V gene are SGHAT and FQNNGV. This CDR3 is 13 amino acids long.